Below, one T cell receptor (beta chain) is given with its context. Its target is unknown. TCRdb re-analysed the PCR reads in MiXCR, keeping a single row per CDR3 protein. Among tens of thousands of distinct CDR3 sequences, 52% were seen once, and the ten largest hold more than 20%. This entry comes from a study of esophageal squamous cell carcinoma under preoperative chemotherapy. Whole-study findings and limits: After treatment, tumor-infiltrating lymphocytes apparently came partly from blood T cells.

Germline V gives CDR1 MGHDK, CDR2 SYGVNS. This CDR3 comprises 11 residues. The V end lost 5 bases, the J end lost 4 bases, and 4 bases lay between the germline ends. This sample's time point: after preoperative PTX-NDP chemotherapy. The sample was collected from a patient given preoperative chemotherapy. The genes are TRBV25-1 and TRBJ2-3, with no clear D. This clonotype was sampled from a human donor with esophageal squamous cell carcinoma. The donor label of this sample is uncertain. CDR3 coding DNA: TGTGCCAGCAGTTTCTCAGATACGCAGTATTTT. Protein: CASSFSDTQYF.